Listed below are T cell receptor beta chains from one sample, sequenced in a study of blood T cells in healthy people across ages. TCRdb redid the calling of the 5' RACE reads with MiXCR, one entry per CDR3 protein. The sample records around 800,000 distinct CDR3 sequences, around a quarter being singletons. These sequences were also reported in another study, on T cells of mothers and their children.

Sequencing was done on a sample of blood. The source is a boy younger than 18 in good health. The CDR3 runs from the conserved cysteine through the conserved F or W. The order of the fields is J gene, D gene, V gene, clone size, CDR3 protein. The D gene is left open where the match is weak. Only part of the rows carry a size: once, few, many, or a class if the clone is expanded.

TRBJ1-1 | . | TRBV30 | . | CAWSVPMWDRNTEAFF
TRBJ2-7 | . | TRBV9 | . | CASSPRALSAEQYF
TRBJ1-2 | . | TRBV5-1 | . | CASSPSSGPGGGYTF
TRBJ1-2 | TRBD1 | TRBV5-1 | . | CASSLPDRGLGYTF
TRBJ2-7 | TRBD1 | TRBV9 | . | CASSVADRGHEQYF
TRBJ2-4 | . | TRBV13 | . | CASSLPGETKNIQYF
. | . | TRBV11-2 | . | CASSLSATGGSAGALYNEQFF
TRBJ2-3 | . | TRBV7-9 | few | CASSPPDTQYF
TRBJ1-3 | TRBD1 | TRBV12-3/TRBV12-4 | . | CASSGTAGNTIYF
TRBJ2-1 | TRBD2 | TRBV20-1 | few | CSPPGGGRYNEQFF
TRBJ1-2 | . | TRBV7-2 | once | CASSHDVGYGYTF
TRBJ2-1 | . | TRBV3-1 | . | CASSQRERDEQFF
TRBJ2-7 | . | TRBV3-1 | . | CASSQLQEQYF
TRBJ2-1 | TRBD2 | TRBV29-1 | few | CSVREWIEEFF
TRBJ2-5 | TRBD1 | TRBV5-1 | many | CASRQGQETQYF
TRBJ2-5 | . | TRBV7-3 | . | CASSLSPSSQETQYF
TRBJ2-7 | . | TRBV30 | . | CAWSVNSYEQYF
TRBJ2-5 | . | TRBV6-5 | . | CASRTSQETQYF
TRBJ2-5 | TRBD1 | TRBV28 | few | CASSLTGGSETQYF
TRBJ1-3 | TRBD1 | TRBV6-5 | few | CASSPGGTGKIIYF
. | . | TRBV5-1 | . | CASSPLLANEQFF
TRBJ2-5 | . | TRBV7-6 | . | CASSFYDPQETQYF
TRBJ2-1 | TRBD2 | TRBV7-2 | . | CASSMGLAGGKHNEQFF
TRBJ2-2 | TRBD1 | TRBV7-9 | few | CASSEGQGESGELFF
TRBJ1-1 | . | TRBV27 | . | CASSLVLGVLAFF
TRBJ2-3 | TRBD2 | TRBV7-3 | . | CASSLRTSGARTDTQYF
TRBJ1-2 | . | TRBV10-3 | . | CAISGGSRQSNYGYTF
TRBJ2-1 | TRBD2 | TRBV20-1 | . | CSSSRSTSGGYNEQFF
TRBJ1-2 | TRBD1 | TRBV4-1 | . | CASSPIGQGTMKGYTF
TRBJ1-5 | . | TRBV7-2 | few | CASSFGPSNQPQHF
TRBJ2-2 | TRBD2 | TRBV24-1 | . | CATSDFTSGGVTGELFF
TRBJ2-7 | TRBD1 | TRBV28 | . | CASSSQGRTYEQYF
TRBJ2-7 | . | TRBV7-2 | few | CASSFRSSNYEQYF
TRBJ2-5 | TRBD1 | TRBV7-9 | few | CASSLRQGSQETQYF
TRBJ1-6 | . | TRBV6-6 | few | CASREGTPATGALHF
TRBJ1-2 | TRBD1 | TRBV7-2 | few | CASSPEGDRGYTF
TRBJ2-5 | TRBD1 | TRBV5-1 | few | CASRPGGNQETQYF
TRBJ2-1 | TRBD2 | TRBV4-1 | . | CASSQGLASGRSYNEQFF
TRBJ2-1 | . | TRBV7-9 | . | CASSWPWEGGREQFF
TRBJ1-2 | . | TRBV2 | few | CASRPETGYGYTF
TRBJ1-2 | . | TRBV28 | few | CATASSFNYGYTF
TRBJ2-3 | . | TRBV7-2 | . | CASSLDRTATDTQYF
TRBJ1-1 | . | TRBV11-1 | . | CASSALGVGNTEAFF
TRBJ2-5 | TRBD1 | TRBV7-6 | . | CASSLGIRQGETQYF
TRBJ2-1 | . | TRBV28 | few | CASSEGVSYNEQFF
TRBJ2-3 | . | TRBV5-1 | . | CASSLDWSTDTQYF
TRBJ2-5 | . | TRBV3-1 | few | CASSQGPGLEETQYF
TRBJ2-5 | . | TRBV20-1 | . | CSARAAGQLEETQYF
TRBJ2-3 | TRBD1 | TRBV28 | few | CASSLWVRQGASQEHTDTQYF
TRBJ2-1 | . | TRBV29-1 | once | CSVLIGVSYNEQFF
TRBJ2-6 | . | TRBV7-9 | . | CASSPRGLVSGANVLTF
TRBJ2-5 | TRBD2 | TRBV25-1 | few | CASSDSGGGSLATQYF